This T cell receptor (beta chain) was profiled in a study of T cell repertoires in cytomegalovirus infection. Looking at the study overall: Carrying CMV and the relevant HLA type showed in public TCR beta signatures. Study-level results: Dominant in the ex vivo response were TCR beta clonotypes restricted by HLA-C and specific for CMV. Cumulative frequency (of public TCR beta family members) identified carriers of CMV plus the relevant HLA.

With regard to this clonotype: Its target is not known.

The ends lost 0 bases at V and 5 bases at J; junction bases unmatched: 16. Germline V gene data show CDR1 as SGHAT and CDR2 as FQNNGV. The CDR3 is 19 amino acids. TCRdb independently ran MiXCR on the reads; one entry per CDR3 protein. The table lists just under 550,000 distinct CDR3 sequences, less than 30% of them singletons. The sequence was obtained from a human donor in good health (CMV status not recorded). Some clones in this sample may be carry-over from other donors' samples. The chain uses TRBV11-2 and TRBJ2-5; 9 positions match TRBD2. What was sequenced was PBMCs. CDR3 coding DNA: TGTGCCAGCAGCTTAGATGAGGAGGCTAGCGGGAATTCAGGGGAGACCCAGTACTTC. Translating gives CASSLDEEASGNSGETQYF.